The clone carrying this T cell receptor beta chain was picked up one time. This sample was taken from a study of OX40 agonist ivuxolimab in advanced cancers. The overall study: Dose-escalation patients' cancers were hepatocellular carcinoma, melanoma, renal cell or head and neck cancer. The group had a mean age of around 60 years, ranged from about 20 to 85, and was around 86% male.

Profiling relied on immunoSEQ multiplex PCR, and the TCRdb table lists in-frame clones only, not all of them. This table holds approximately 64,000 clones, around 89% found once. CDR3 length: 16 residues. V shed 0 bases and J shed 2 bases, with 13 bases lying between them. The germline gives CDR1 KGHSH, CDR2 LQKENI. The sequence was obtained from an adult with an advanced solid tumor such as melanoma, head and neck, liver or kidney cancer. The sequences come from CD4+ or CD8+ T cells sorted from blood, collected in a trial of the OX40 agonist ivuxolimab. The chain couples TRBV18 to TRBJ1-1; D is unclear. The CDR3 reads CASSPPSKGSNTEAFF. The CDR3 nucleotides read TGTGCCAGCTCACCACCCTCTAAGGGATCCAACACTGAAGCTTTCTTT. Looking up the rest from reference TRBV18 and TRBJ1-1 gives the full variable domain: NAGVMQNPRHLVRRRGQEARLRCSPMKGHSHVYWYRQLPEEGLKFMVYLQKENIIDESGMPKERFSAEFPKEGPSILRIQQVVRGDSAAYFCASSPPSKGSNTEAFFGQGTRLTVV.